This TCR beta chain derives from a study of response to subunit inactivated influenza vaccine. TCRdb itself ran the RT-PCR reads through MiXCR, one entry per CDR3 protein. This sample has 600,000 to 850,000 distinct CDR3 sequences, with less than 15% found just once. The ends were cut back, 5 bases at V and 0 bases at J, with 16 bases in the middle. Germline assignment: CDR1 ENHRY and CDR2 SYGVKD. There are 17 residues in the CDR3. This clonotype has a handful of counts. Sequenced material: PBMCs from blood, taken less than 15 days before vaccination. This TCR was sampled from a man over 45 who received an inactivated influenza vaccine. The V call is TRBV10-3, the J call TRBJ2-2; D is tentatively TRBD1 or TRBD2 (6 bases each). Here the CDR3 DNA reads TGTGCCATCAGTCTTAAGGGGGGTCTCGCGAACACCGGGGAGCTGTTTTTT. Amino acids: CAISLKGGLANTGELFF.